This TCR beta chain was obtained from a study of molecular identifiers for immune sequencing clone quantification. TCRdb re-called the PCR reads with MiXCR, one entry per CDR3 protein. Of over 2,000 distinct CDR3 sequences detected, about 23% appear once; the ten largest clones hold about a tenth. A remark on this clonotype: As yet, its antigen is unknown.

Sorting captured naive CD8 T cells as CD8+CD4-CCR7+CD45RA+. The study, taken as a whole, reports: For highly expanded clones, sizes could be underestimated when identical TCR molecules share a barcode. The study reportedly detected spiked Jurkat TCR RNA from one cell among around 1 million naive cells.

Germline V CDR1 and CDR2: PRHDT, FYEKMQ (reference sequence). The CDR3 length is 17 residues. V was trimmed by 5 bases and J by 1 base, leaving 18 bases between them. Material for sequencing was naive CD8+ T cells from blood, with Jurkat cell RNA spiked in. Subset: FACS-sorted CD8+CD4-CCR7+CD45RA+ naive T cells. The TCR originated in a human donor in good health. Some libraries in this study had Jurkat cell RNA spiked in. V usage is TRBV13 and J usage is TRBJ1-5; a possible D gene is TRBD1 (6 bases). DNA for the CDR3: TGTGCCAGCAGCCCCACTCGGGGGCCGGGGAGCAATCAGCCCCAGCATTTT. Translated, it gives CASSPTRGPGSNQPQHF.